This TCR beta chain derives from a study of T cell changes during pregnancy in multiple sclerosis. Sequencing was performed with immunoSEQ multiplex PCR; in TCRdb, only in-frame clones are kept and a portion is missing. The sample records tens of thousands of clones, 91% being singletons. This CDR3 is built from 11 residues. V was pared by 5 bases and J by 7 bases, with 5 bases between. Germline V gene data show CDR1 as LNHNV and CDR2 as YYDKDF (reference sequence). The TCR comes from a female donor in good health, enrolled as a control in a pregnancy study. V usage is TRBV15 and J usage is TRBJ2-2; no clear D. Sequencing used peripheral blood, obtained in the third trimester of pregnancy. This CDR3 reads CATSLYGELFF. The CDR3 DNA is TGTGCCACCAGCTTGTACGGGGAGCTGTTTTTT.